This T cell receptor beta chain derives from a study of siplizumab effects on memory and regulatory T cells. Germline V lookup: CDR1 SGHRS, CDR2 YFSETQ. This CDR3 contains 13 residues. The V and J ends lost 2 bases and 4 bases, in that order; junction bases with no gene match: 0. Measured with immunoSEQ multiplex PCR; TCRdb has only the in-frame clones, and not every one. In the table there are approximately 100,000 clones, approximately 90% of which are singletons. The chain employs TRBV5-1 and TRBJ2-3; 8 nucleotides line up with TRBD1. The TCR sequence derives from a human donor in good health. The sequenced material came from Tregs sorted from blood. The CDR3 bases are TGCGCCAGCAGCTTACAGGGGGCAGATACGCAGTATTTT. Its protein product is CASSLQGADTQYF.